The 25 T cell receptor beta chains presented below share a single source sample, sequenced in a study of Ad26.COV2.S vaccination and SARS-CoV-2 variants. This table comes from immunoSEQ multiplex PCR, and its TCRdb copy is limited to in-frame clones, with some not included. The table has about half a million clones, about 88% seen once; the top ten hold 1.7%. The sample's treatment: 15 to 20 received Ad26.COV2.S at low or high dose, single or two shots; several received placebo; per-sample allocation not given. At day 63 after the first vaccine or placebo injection, samples were drawn. The input for sequencing was peripheral blood, taken in a trial of Ad26.COV2.S vaccine versus placebo. The receptors were gathered from a person aged 18 to 65 who received the Ad26.COV2.S COVID-19 vaccine or a placebo.

The rearrangement joins TRBV4-1 to TRBJ1-1; weak D call: TRBD1 (5 bases). CDR1 and CDR2 (germline): MGHRA, YSYEKL. The CDR3 covers 14 residues. With 6 bases removed from V and 4 bases from J, the gap between germline ends came to 15 bases. CDR3 in DNA: TGCGCCAGCAGTCATGCCCCGGGGACCACTGAAGCTTTCTTT. Translation: CASSHAPGTTEAFF.

The V and J genes are TRBV7-2 and TRBJ2-5; perhaps TRBD1 as D (5 bases). Per the germline V gene, CDR1 is SGHTA and CDR2 is FQGNSA. The CDR3 consists of 14 residues. Between the trimmed V and J ends, which lost 1 base and 5 bases, there was a span of 11 bases. The DNA of the CDR3 is TGTGCCAGCAGCTTAGTGTACCAGGGCGAGACCCAGTACTTC. As protein: CASSLVYQGETQYF.

The rearrangement joins TRBV28 to TRBJ1-1; perhaps TRBD1 as D (5 bases). The CDR3 runs 13 residues. Per the germline V gene, CDR1 is MDHEN and CDR2 is SYDVKM. The V and J ends lost 1 base and 6 bases respectively, with 9 bases between them. DNA for the CDR3: TGTGCCAGCAGTTTATCAGGGATTGCTGAAGCTTTCTTT. Amino acids: CASSLSGIAEAFF.

V and J are TRBV5-1 and TRBJ2-1, with no clear D. This CDR3 has 13 amino acids. V was pared by 4 bases and J by 7 bases, with 12 bases between. The germline V gene encodes CDR1 SGHRS and CDR2 YFSETQ. The CDR3 nucleotides are TGCGCCAGCAGCCCAAACCCCTTGAATGAGCAGTTCTTC. Its protein product is CASSPNPLNEQFF.

The chain is built from TRBV2 and TRBJ2-3; TRBD2 matches at 10 bases. V shed 5 bases, J shed 1 base, and the junction held 3 bases outside the gene matches. The CDR3 spans 15 residues. The V gene's germline CDR1 is SNHLY and CDR2 FYNNEI. CDR3 sequence: CASSPGTSGTDTQYF. As DNA, the CDR3 is TGTGCCAGCAGTCCCGGGACTAGCGGCACAGATACGCAGTATTTT. Complete variable domain (other parts from reference TRBV2 and TRBJ2-3): EPEVTQTPSHQVTQMGQEVILRCVPISNHLYFYWYRQILGQKVEFLVSFYNNEISEKSEIFDDQFSVERPDGSNFTLKIRSTKLEDSAMYFCASSPGTSGTDTQYFGPGTRLTVL.

This sequence joins TRBV7-6 and TRBJ1-1; 7 nucleotides agree with TRBD1. Germline CDR1 reads SGHVS; CDR2 reads FNYEAQ. The J segment lost 2 bases and the V segment lost 5 bases, leaving 5 bases of the junction unmatched. The CDR3 contains 14 residues. In DNA form, the CDR3 reads TGTGCCAGCAGCCCATGGGACAGAAACACTGAAGCTTTCTTT. Its translation is CASSPWDRNTEAFF.

The genes are TRBV5-5 and TRBJ2-3; D call uncertain. CDR3 size: 12 residues. With 0 bases removed from V and 6 bases from J, the gap between germline ends came to 5 bases. Germline CDR1 SGHKS, CDR2 YYEKEE (reference sequence). In DNA form, the CDR3 reads TGTGCCAGCAGCTTGGTGGGGGATACGCAGTATTTT. Protein: CASSLVGDTQYF.

This clone appeared a single time. The rearrangement joins TRBV30 to TRBJ2-5, with TRBD2 matching over 8 bases. V lost 7 bases, J lost 4 bases, and 14 bases stayed unmatched. Germline V gives CDR1 GTSNPN, CDR2 SVGIG (reference sequence). The CDR3 totals 15 residues. CDR3 coding DNA: TGTGCCTTACGCCGGGGGGTAGCGGGGTCAGAGACCCAGTACTTC. As protein: CALRRGVAGSETQYF.

CDR3 coding DNA: TGCGCCAGCAGCCCGACAAGGGGACCTGGAGATACGCAGTATTTT. As protein: CASSPTRGPGDTQYF. V and J are TRBV4-3 and TRBJ2-3; D might be TRBD1 or TRBD2, each matching 5 bases. Trimming left V 4 bases short and J 5 bases short, with 16 bases between. Looked up from germline, CDR1 is LGHNA and CDR2 is YSLEER. CDR3 length: 15 residues.

This CDR3 reads CASSQAGQLQETQYF. The CDR3 coding sequence is TGTGCCAGCAGCCAAGCAGGACAGCTTCAAGAGACCCAGTACTTC. V is TRBV4-2 and J is TRBJ2-5; perhaps TRBD1 as D (6 bases). Germline V gene lookup returns CDR1 LGHNA and CDR2 YNFKEQ. The V gene lost 1 base and the J gene lost 2 bases, with 11 bases spanning the gap. There are 15 residues in the CDR3.

The chain links TRBV18 to TRBJ1-1; D gene unclear. This CDR3 spans 13 amino acids. Germline V lookup: CDR1 KGHSH, CDR2 LQKENI. The germline V and J ends were trimmed by 3 bases and 5 bases, with 10 bases remaining between them. CDR3 DNA sequence: TGTGCCAGCTCACCTCCTTCAACGACTGAAGCTTTCTTT. As protein: CASSPPSTTEAFF.

The chain is built from TRBV18 and TRBJ1-5; 10 positions agree with TRBD1. This CDR3 is 15 amino acids long. CDR1 and CDR2 from the germline V gene are KGHSH and LQKENI. After removal of 4 bases from V and 5 bases from J, the junction contained 5 bases not matched to a gene. In DNA, the CDR3 is TGTGCCAGCTCACGTGGACAGGGGGACGATCAGCCCCAGCATTTT. Translating it yields CASSRGQGDDQPQHF.

The genes are TRBV19 and TRBJ2-2; D remains ambiguous. This CDR3 is built from 16 residues. The germline V and J ends were trimmed by 0 bases and 0 bases, with 8 bases remaining between them. Germline V gives CDR1 LNHDA, CDR2 SQIVND (reference sequence). The CDR3 sequence: CASSIEPYANTGELFF. The CDR3 coding sequence is TGTGCCAGTAGTATAGAGCCGTACGCGAACACCGGGGAGCTGTTTTTT.

Here the CDR3 reads CSVDERRVSSGYEQYF. CDR3 DNA: TGCAGCGTTGATGAGAGGAGGGTGTCTAGCGGGTACGAGCAGTACTTC. The chain has TRBV29-1 and TRBJ2-7, with 8 bases fitting TRBD2. CDR3 size: 16 residues. Per germline, CDR1 SQVTM and CDR2 ANQGSEA. V was clipped by 3 bases and J by 4 bases; unmatched bases: 14.

The chain combines TRBV15 with TRBJ1-2, with D uncertain. Germline CDR1 and CDR2: LNHNV and YYDKDF (reference sequence). V was cut by 1 base and J by 8 bases, with 11 bases left in between. CDR3 length equals 13 residues. The CDR3 DNA follows: TGTGCCACCAGCAGAGCGCGGGAAGGGGGCTACACCTTC. Protein sequence: CATSRAREGGYTF.

The chain combines TRBV27 with TRBJ2-5; 8 bases are a match to TRBD1. The germline gives CDR1 MNHEY, CDR2 SMNVEV (reference sequence). V shed 5 bases and J 2 bases; nucleotides not matched to a gene: 10. The CDR3 spans 16 residues. This chain's CDR3 is CASSMIGTGSQETQYF. Written as DNA, the CDR3 is TGTGCCAGCAGTATGATCGGGACAGGATCGCAAGAGACCCAGTACTTC.

CDR3 loop: CASRGRQYHGYTF. The CDR3 DNA reads TGTGCCAGCAGGGGCCGACAGTACCATGGCTACACCTTC. V is TRBV6-5 and J is TRBJ1-2; a weak D match, TRBD1 (5 bases). Trimming stripped 6 bases from V and 6 bases from J, with 14 bases between. CDR3 size: 13 residues. The V gene's germline CDR1 is MNHEY and CDR2 SVGAGI.

The chain has TRBV6-6 and TRBJ2-7; D is uncertain. V was trimmed by 2 bases and J by 0 bases, leaving 8 bases between them. Germline V gives CDR1 MNHNY, CDR2 SVGAGI (reference sequence). The CDR3 has 14 residues. The CDR3: CASSYGQSSYEQYF. DNA of the CDR3: TGTGCCAGCAGTTACGGCCAGAGCTCCTACGAGCAGTACTTC.

The chain links TRBV5-4 to TRBJ2-7, with D hard to call. Trimming pared 1 base from V and 2 bases from J, leaving 10 bases between. The germline CDR1 and CDR2 sequences are SGHNT and YYREEE (reference sequence). This CDR3 is built from 14 residues. The CDR3 sequence: CASSLLVRPYEQYF. The CDR3 DNA follows: TGTGCCAGCAGCTTGTTGGTGAGGCCCTACGAGCAGTACTTC.

The chain couples TRBV28 to TRBJ2-7; either TRBD1 or TRBD2 may fit D (5 bases each). Trimming stripped 5 bases from V and 6 bases from J, with 17 bases between. This CDR3 is 14 amino acids long. CDR1 is MDHEN and CDR2 is SYDVKM in the germline V gene. CDR3 sequence reads: CASSPILGTGEQYF. The CDR3, as DNA: TGTGCCAGCAGTCCAATCCTCGGGACCGGCGAGCAGTACTTC. The complete variable domain, with remaining parts taken from reference TRBV28 and TRBJ2-7, reads DVKVTQSSRYLVKRTGEKVFLECVQDMDHENMFWYRQDPGLGLRLIYFSYDVKMKEKGDIPEGYSVSREKKERFSLILESASTNQTSMYLCASSPILGTGEQYFGPGTRLTVT.

The chain joins TRBV7-9 to TRBJ1-2, with D possibly matching TRBD1 (5 bases). Germline CDR1 and CDR2: SEHNR and FQNEAQ (reference sequence). Trimming stripped 3 bases from V and 8 bases from J, with 22 bases between. The CDR3 is 16 residues long. Written as DNA, the CDR3 is TGTGCCAGCAGCTTCTCGGGGCGAATGATGAATTTCGGCTACACCTTC. Its protein is CASSFSGRMMNFGYTF.

This rearrangement joins TRBV27 to TRBJ2-1; D is uncertain. The CDR3 is made up of 12 amino acids. V shed 3 bases and J shed 2 bases, with 2 bases lying between them. Germline values: CDR1 MNHEY, CDR2 SMNVEV (reference sequence). The DNA for the CDR3 is TGTGCCAGCAGTTTCCCCTACAATGAGCAGTTCTTC. Translating gives CASSFPYNEQFF.

CDR3 sequence: CASSLVAGGLGDTQYF. CDR3 coding DNA: TGTGCCAGCAGCTTAGTAGCGGGAGGGCTAGGAGATACGCAGTATTTT. The chain combines TRBV11-3 with TRBJ2-3; 11 bases map to TRBD2. Germline loops: CDR1 SGHNT, CDR2 YENEEA. The CDR3 totals 16 residues. V shed 1 base and J 5 bases; nucleotides not matched to a gene: 5.

The chain has TRBV13 and TRBJ2-1, with D possibly being TRBD1 (5 bases). CDR3 size: 14 residues. The V and J ends lost 4 bases and 8 bases respectively, with 15 bases between them. The germline V gene has CDR1 PRHDT and CDR2 FYEKMQ (reference sequence). The CDR3 protein is CASSWGRGMHEQFF. CDR3 sequence (DNA): TGTGCCAGCAGCTGGGGAAGGGGTATGCATGAGCAGTTCTTC.

This rearrangement joins TRBV6-2 or TRBV6-3 to TRBJ1-2, with 7 bases that match TRBD1. CDR1 MNHEY and CDR2 SVGEGT come from the germline V gene. Trimming removed 5 bases from V and 4 bases from J; junction bases left unmatched: 4. The CDR3 totals 13 residues. CDR3 sequence: CASSPWDSYGYTF. CDR3 in DNA: TGTGCCAGCAGTCCCTGGGACAGCTATGGCTACACCTTC.